This T cell receptor (beta chain) was identified in a study of shared clonotypes between healthy human individuals. Sequencing was performed with immunoSEQ multiplex PCR; in TCRdb, only in-frame clones are kept and a portion is missing. The top ten clones hold around 1.1% of a sample with millions of clones, just under 95% of them seen once. Naive CD8 cells lacked CD45RO, underwent positive selection for CCR7 and left out terminally differentiated effector memory CD45RA+ cells. Trimming removed 4 bases from V and 1 base from J, with 10 bases in between. The germline V gene encodes CDR1 SGDLS and CDR2 YYNGEE. The CDR3 totals 14 residues. Details on this clone: This sample also contains other DNA sequences that code for the same CDR3.

Sample: naive CD8+ T cells sorted from blood. The chain uses TRBV9 and TRBJ2-3; D perhaps matches TRBD2 (7 bases). This clonotype was obtained from a man between 18 and 35 years old in good health. CDR3 sequence reads: CASSQGGGTDTQYF. In DNA form, the CDR3 reads TGTGCCAGCAGCCAAGGGGGGGGCACAGATACGCAGTATTTT. Complete variable domain (other parts from reference TRBV9 and TRBJ2-3): DSGVTQTPKHLITATGQRVTLRCSPRSGDLSVYWYQQSLDQGLQFLIQYYNGEERAKGNILERFSAQQFPDLHSELNLSSLELGDSALYFCASSQGGGTDTQYFGPGTRLTVL.